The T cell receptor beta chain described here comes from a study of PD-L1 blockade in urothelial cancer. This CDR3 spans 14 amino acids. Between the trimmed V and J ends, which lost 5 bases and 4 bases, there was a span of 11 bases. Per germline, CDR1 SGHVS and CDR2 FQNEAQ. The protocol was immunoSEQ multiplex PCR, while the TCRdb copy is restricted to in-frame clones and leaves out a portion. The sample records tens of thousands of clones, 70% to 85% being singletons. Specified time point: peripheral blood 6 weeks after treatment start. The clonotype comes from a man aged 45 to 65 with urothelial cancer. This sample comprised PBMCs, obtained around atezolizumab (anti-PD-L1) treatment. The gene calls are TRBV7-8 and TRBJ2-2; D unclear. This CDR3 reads CASSTRAFTGELFF. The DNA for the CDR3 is TGTGCCAGCAGCACCCGCGCTTTCACCGGGGAGCTGTTTTTT.